The 3 T cell receptor beta chains below come from one sample, sequenced in a study of CD8 T cells in Susac syndrome (dated by TCRdb to about 2019). Libraries came from the immunoSEQ multiplex PCR assay. RNA was extracted with the RNeasy kit and roughly 0.45 to 1 ug was reverse transcribed using random hexamers. TCRdb passed the public sequencing reads through fastp at Q25 and MiXCR, retaining productive beta sequences. Rows merge per CDR3 protein into single entries with the most common DNA and genes. In this sample the table shows about 150,000 distinct CDR3 sequences, 95% of which occur a single time. The ten largest account for 0.15% to 0.2% of the sample. Sequenced: CD8+ T cells from PBMCs. The source is a human donor with Susac syndrome.

The CDR3 nucleotides are TGTGCCAGCTCACCAGGGGACCCGATAAAAAGAGACTATGGCTACACCTTC. It encodes CASSPGDPIKRDYGYTF. V is TRBV18 and J is TRBJ1-2, with D perhaps matching TRBD1 (5 bases). Trimming took 2 bases from V and 3 from J, leaving 19 bases between them. The germline V gene has CDR1 KGHSH and CDR2 LQKENI. The CDR3 totals 17 residues.

The rearrangement links TRBV12-3 or TRBV12-4 to TRBJ1-5; no reliable D call. CDR3 length equals 13 residues. With 7 bases removed from V and 5 bases from J, the gap between germline ends came to 12 bases. The CDR3 DNA reads as TGTGCCAGCACCCTGGGCCCTTATCAGCCCCAGCATTTT. Its translation is CASTLGPYQPQHF.

The V and J genes are TRBV4-1 and TRBJ2-1, with D hard to call. Germline assignment: CDR1 MGHRA and CDR2 YSYEKL. V lost 4 bases to trimming and J lost 8 bases, with 15 bases between them. This CDR3 spans 14 amino acids. CDR3: CASSRDQNIDEQFF. The CDR3, as DNA: TGCGCCAGCAGCCGAGACCAAAATATCGATGAGCAGTTCTTC.